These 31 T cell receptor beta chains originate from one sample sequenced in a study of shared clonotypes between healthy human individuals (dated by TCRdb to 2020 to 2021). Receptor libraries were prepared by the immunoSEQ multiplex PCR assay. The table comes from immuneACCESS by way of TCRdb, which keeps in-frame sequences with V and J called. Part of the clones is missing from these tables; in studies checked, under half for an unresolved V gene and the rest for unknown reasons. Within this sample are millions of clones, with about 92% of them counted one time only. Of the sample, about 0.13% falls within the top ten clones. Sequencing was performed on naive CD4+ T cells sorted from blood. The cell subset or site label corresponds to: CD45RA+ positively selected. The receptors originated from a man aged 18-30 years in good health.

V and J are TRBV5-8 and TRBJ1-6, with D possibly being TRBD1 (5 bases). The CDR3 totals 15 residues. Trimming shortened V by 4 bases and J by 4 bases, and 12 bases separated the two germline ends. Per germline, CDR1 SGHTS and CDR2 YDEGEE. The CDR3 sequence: CASSLGAGYNSPLHF. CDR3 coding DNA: TGTGCCAGCAGCCTCGGGGCAGGTTATAATTCACCCCTCCACTTT.

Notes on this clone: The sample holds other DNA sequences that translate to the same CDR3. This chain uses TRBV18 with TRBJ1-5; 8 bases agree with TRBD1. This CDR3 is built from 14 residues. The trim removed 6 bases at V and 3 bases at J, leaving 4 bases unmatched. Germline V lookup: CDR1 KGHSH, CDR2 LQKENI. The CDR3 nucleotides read TGTGCCAGCTCTCCGACAGGGGACAATCAGCCCCAGCATTTT. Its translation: CASSPTGDNQPQHF.

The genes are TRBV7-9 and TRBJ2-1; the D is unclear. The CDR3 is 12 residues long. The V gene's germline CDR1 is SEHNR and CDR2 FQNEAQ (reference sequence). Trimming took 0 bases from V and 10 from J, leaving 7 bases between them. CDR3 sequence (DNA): TGTGCCAGCAGCTTAGCCTTGGGGGAGCAGTTCTTC. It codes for CASSLALGEQFF. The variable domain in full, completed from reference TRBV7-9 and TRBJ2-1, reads DTGVSQNPRHKITKRGQNVTFRCDPISEHNRLYWYRQTLGQGPEFLTYFQNEAQLEKSRLLSDRFSAERPKGSFSTLEIQRTEQGDSAMYLCASSLALGEQFFGPGTRLTVL.

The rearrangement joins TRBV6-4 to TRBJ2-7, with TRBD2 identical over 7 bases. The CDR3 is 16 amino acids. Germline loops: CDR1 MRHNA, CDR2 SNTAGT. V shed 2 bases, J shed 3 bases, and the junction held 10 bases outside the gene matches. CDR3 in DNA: TGTGCCAGCAGTGACCTTAATCCGGGACTACTCTACGAGCAGTACTTC. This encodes CASSDLNPGLLYEQYF.

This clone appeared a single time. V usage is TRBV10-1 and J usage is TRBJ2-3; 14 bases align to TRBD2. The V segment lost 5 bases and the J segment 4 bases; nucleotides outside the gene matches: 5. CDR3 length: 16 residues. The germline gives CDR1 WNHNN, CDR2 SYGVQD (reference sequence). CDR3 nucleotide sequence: TGCGCCAGCAGTTCCGGGACTAGCGGGAGACCAGATACGCAGTATTTT. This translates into CASSSGTSGRPDTQYF.

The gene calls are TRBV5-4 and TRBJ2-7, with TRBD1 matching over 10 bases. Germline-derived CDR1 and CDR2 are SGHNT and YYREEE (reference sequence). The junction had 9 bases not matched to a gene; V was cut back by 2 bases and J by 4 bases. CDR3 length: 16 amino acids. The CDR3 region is CASSLTGQGEMYEQYF. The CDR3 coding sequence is TGTGCCAGCAGCTTAACCGGACAGGGGGAGATGTACGAGCAGTACTTC.

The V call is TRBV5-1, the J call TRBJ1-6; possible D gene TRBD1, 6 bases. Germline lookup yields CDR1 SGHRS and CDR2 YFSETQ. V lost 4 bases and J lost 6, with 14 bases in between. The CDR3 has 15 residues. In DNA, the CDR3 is TGCGCCAGCAGCGACTGGGGGGCGACTAATTCACCCCTCCACTTT. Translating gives CASSDWGATNSPLHF.

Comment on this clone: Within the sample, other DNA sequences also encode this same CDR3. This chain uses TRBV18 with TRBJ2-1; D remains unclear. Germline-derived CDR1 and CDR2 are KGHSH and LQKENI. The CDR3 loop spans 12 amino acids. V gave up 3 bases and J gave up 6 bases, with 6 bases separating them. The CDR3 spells CASSPVFNEQFF. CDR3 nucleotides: TGTGCCAGCTCACCCGTTTTCAATGAGCAGTTCTTC.

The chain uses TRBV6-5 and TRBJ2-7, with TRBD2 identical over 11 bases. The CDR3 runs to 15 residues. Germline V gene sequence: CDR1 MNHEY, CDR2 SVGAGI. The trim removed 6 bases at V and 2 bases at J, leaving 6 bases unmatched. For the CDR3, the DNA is TGTGCCAGCAGACACGGGACTAGCGGAGCCTACGAGCAGTACTTC. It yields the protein CASRHGTSGAYEQYF.

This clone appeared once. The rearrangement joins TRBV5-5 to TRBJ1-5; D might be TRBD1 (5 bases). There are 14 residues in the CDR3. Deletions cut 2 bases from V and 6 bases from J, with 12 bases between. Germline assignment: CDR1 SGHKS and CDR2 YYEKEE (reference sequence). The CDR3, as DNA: TGTGCCAGCAGCTTCGTGGACGGGGGTCAGCCCCAGCATTTT. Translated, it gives CASSFVDGGQPQHF. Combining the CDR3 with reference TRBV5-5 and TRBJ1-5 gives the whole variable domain DAGVTQSPTHLIKTRGQQVTLRCSPISGHKSVSWYQQVLGQGPQFIFQYYEKEERGRGNFPDRFSARQFPNYSSELNVNALLLGDSALYLCASSFVDGGQPQHFGDGTRLSIL.

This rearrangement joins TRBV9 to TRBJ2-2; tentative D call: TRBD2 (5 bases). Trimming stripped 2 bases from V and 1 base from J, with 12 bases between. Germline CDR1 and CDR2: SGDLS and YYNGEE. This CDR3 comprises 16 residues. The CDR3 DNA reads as TGTGCCAGCAGCGTTTTCCAACGGGGGAACACCGGGGAGCTGTTTTTT. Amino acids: CASSVFQRGNTGELFF.

This CDR3 reads CASSGGAYEQYF. CDR3 sequence (DNA): TGTGCCAGTAGCGGGGGGGCCTACGAGCAGTACTTC. The chain links TRBV19 to TRBJ2-7; 8 bases are shared with TRBD2. In germline, CDR1 is LNHDA, CDR2 SQIVND (reference sequence). The V gene end was trimmed by 6 bases and the J gene end by 2 bases; junction bases not matched to a gene: 0. This CDR3 is built from 12 residues.

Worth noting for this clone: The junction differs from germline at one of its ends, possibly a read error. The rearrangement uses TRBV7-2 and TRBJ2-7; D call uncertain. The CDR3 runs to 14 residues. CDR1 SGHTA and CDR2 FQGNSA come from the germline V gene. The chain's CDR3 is CASGLAGYSYEQYF. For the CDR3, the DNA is TGTGCCAGCGGCTTAGCCGGGTACTCCTACGAGCAGTACTTC.

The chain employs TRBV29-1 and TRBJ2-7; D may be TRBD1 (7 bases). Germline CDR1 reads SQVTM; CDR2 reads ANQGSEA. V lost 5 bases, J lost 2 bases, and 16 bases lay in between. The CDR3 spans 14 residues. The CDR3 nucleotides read TGCAGCGTTTTTCCGGGGGACAGAGCCTACGAGCAGTACTTC. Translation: CSVFPGDRAYEQYF.

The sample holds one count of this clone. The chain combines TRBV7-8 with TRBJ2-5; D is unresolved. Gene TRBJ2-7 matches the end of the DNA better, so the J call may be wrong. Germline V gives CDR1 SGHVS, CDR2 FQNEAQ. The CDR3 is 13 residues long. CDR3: CASSFALGYEQYF. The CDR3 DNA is TGTGCCAGCAGCTTCGCGCTGGGGTACGAGCAGTACTTC.

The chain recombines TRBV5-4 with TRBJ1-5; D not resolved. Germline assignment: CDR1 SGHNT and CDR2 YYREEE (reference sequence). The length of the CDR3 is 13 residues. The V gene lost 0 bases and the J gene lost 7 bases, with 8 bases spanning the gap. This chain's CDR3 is CASSLGTSQPQHF. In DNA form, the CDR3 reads TGTGCCAGCAGCTTGGGGACCTCCCAGCCCCAGCATTTT. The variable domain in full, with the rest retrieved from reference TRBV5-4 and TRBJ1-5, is ETGVTQSPTHLIKTRGQQVTLRCSSQSGHNTVSWYQQALGQGPQFIFQYYREEENGRGNFPPRFSGLQFPNYSSELNVNALELDDSALYLCASSLGTSQPQHFGDGTRLSIL.

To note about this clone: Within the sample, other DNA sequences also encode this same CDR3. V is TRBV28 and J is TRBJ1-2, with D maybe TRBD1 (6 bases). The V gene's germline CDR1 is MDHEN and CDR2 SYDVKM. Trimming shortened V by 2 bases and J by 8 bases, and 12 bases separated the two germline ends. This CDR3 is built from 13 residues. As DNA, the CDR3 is TGTGCCAGCAGTTTACGGGGGGCGAGGGGCTACACCTTC. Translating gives CASSLRGARGYTF.

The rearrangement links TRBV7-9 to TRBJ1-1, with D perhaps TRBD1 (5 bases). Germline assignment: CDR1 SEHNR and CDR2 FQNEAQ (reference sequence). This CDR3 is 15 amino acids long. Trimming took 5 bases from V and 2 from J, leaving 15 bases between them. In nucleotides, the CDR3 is TGTGCCAGCAGCCCCAGAGTGGGGGGTAACACTGAAGCTTTCTTT. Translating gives CASSPRVGGNTEAFF.

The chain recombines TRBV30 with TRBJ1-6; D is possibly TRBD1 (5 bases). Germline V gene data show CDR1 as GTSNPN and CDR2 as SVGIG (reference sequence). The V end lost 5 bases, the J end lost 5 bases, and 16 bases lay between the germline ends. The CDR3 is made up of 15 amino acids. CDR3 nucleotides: TGTGCCTGGGCCCGCCGGGACCCCAATAATTCACCCCTCCACTTT. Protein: CAWARRDPNNSPLHF.

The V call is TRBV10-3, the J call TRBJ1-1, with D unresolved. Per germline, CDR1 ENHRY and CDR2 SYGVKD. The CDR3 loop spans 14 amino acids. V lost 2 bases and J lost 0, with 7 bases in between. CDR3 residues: CAISEQHMNTEAFF. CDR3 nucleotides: TGTGCCATCAGTGAGCAACACATGAACACTGAAGCTTTCTTT.

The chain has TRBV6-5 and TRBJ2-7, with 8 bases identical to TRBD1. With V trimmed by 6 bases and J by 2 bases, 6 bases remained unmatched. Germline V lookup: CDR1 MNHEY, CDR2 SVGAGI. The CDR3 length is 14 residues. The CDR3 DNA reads TGTGCCAGCAGGCGGACAGGGACCACCTACGAGCAGTACTTC. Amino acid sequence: CASRRTGTTYEQYF.

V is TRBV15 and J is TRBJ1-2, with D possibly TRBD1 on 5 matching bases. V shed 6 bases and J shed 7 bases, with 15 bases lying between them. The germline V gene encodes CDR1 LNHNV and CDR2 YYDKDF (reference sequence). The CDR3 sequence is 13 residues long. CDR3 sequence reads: CATRRGPSGGYTF. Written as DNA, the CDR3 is TGTGCCACCAGGAGGGGCCCGAGCGGTGGCTACACCTTC. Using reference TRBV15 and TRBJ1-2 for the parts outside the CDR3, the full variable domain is DAMVIQNPRYQVTQFGKPVTLSCSQTLNHNVMYWYQQKSSQAPKLLFHYYDKDFNNEADTPDNFQSRRPNTSFCFLDIRSPGLGDTAMYLCATRRGPSGGYTFGSGTRLTVV.

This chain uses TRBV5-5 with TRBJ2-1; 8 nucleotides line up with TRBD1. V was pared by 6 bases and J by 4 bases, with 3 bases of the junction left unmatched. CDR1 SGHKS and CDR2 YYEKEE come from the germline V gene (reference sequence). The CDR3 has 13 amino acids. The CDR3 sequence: CASTDRVYNEQFF. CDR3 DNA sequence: TGTGCCAGCACGGACAGGGTTTACAATGAGCAGTTCTTC.

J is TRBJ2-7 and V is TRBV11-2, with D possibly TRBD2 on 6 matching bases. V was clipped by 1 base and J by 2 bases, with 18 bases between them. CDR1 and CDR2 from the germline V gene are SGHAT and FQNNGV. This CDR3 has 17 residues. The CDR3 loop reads CASSLASGRGITYEQYF. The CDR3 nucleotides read TGTGCCAGCAGCTTAGCTTCGGGGCGGGGAATAACCTACGAGCAGTACTTC.

The CDR3 reads CSASPGTGEFF. CDR3 coding DNA: TGCAGTGCTAGCCCCGGGACAGGGGAGTTCTTC. The rearrangement uses TRBV20-1 and TRBJ2-1; TRBD1 matches 10 bases. The CDR3 has 11 residues. Germline trimming cut 3 bases from V and 14 bases from J; bases unmatched to any gene: 4. In germline, CDR1 is DFQATT, CDR2 SNEGSKA (reference sequence).

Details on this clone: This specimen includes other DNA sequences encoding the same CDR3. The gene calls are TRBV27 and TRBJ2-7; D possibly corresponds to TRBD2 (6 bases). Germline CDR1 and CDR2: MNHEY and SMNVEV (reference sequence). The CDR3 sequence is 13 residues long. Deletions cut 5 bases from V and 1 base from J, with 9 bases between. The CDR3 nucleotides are TGTGCCAGCAGTAGGGACTCGTCCTACGAGCAGTACTTC. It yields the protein CASSRDSSYEQYF.

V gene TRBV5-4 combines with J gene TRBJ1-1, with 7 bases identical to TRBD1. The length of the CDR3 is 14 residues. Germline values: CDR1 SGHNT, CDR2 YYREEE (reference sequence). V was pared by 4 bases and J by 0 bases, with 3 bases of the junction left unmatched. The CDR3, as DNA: TGTGCCAGCAGCAAGACAGGGTTGAACACTGAAGCTTTCTTT. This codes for CASSKTGLNTEAFF.

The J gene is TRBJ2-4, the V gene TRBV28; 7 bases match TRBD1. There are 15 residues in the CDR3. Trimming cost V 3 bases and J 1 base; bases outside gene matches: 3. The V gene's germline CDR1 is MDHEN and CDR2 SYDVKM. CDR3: CASSLARGAKNIQYF. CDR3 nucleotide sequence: TGTGCCAGCAGTTTGGCCAGGGGGGCCAAAAACATTCAGTACTTC.

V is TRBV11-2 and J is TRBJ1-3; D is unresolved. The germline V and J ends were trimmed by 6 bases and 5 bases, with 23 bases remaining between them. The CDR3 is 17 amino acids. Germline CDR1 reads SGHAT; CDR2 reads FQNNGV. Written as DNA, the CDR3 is TGTGCCAGCAGACAATCTCAATATGGGTCCGCGAGAAACACCATATATTTT. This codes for CASRQSQYGSARNTIYF. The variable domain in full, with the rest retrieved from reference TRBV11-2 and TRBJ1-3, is EAGVAQSPRYKIIEKRQSVAFWCNPISGHATLYWYQQILGQGPKLLIQFQNNGVVDDSQLPKDRFSAERLKGVDSTLKIQPAKLEDSAVYLCASRQSQYGSARNTIYFGEGSWLTVV.

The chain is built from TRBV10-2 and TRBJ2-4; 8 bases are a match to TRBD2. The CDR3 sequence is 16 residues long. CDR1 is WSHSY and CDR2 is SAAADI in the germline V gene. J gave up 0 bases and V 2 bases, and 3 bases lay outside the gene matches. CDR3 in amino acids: CASSELAGLAKNIQYF. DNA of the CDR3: TGCGCCAGCAGTGAGCTAGCGGGCTTAGCCAAAAACATTCAGTACTTC.

CDR3 residues: CASSLLPAGARGYTF. The CDR3 DNA is TGTGCCAGCAGCTTACTCCCAGCGGGGGCGCGTGGCTACACCTTC. The chain links TRBV11-2 to TRBJ1-2, with D perhaps TRBD1 (6 bases). CDR3 length: 15 residues. Trimming took off 2 bases at V and 7 bases at J, with 17 bases between the two ends. Germline V lookup: CDR1 SGHAT, CDR2 FQNNGV.